The 19 T cell receptor beta chains presented below share a single source sample, sequenced in a study of cytomegalovirus exposure and HLA in healthy donors. Researchers ran the PCR with 60 Vbeta and 13 Jbeta primers. Generated by immunoSEQ multiplex PCR, the TCRdb table keeps only in-frame clones and is missing some. The data contain 80,000 to 130,000 clones, roughly 75% of them singletons. What was sequenced was PBMCs. These receptors originate from a male donor in good health and CMV-seropositive.

The CDR3 sequence is CSVQTGVTLNRNYGYTF. CDR3 DNA: TGCAGCGTCCAAACAGGGGTGACGCTAAATCGTAACTATGGCTACACCTTC. The chain carries TRBV29-1 and TRBJ1-2; 7 bases agree with TRBD1. The germline CDR1 and CDR2 sequences are SQVTM and ANQGSEA. The CDR3 is made up of 17 amino acids. With 6 bases clipped from V and 1 base from J, the junction kept 17 bases outside the gene matches.

This clone was counted a single time. The gene calls are TRBV5-1 and TRBJ1-6; tentative D call: TRBD1 (5 bases). The germline V gene has CDR1 SGHRS and CDR2 YFSETQ. CDR3 length equals 15 residues. V was clipped by 0 bases and J by 10 bases, with 14 bases between them. The CDR3 spells CASSLAGQGRSPLHF. As DNA, the CDR3 is TGCGCCAGCAGCTTGGCCGGGCAGGGAAGATCACCCCTCCACTTT.

The chain employs TRBV2 and TRBJ2-7; 9 positions match TRBD1. V lost 6 bases and J lost 3; bases outside the gene matches: 9. The CDR3 spans 15 residues. CDR1 SNHLY and CDR2 FYNNEI come from the germline V gene. The CDR3 region has the DNA TGTGCCAGCAGACCGAGGACAGGGGTCAACTACGAGCAGTACTTC. This sequence encodes CASRPRTGVNYEQYF.

V usage is TRBV7-2 and J usage is TRBJ2-5; 7 nucleotides match TRBD1. Germline CDR1 SGHTA, CDR2 FQGNSA. V trimming: 4 bases; J trimming: 10 bases; junction bases outside the gene matches: 15. This CDR3 contains 15 residues. CDR3 sequence (DNA): TGTGCCAGCAGCTCAGCATCCCTCCGGGACAGAAACCAGTACTTC. Protein product: CASSSASLRDRNQYF.

The V call is TRBV27, the J call TRBJ1-1; D perhaps matches TRBD1 (6 bases). The CDR3 consists of 16 residues. CDR1 and CDR2 (germline): MNHEY, SMNVEV (reference sequence). Trimming took 2 bases from V and 4 from J, leaving 17 bases between them. Written as DNA, the CDR3 is TGTGCCAGCAGTTTACAACCCCCAGGGGTGGGCACTGAAGCTTTCTTT. Protein sequence: CASSLQPPGVGTEAFF.

The chain couples TRBV18 to TRBJ1-2; possible D gene TRBD1, 5 bases. The germline V gene encodes CDR1 KGHSH and CDR2 LQKENI. The CDR3 has 14 residues. The germline V and J ends were trimmed by 5 bases and 2 bases, with 12 bases remaining between them. CDR3 bases: TGTGCCAGCTCAGACGGACACGTGAACTATGGCTACACCTTC. Its translation is CASSDGHVNYGYTF.

The rearrangement links TRBV15 to TRBJ1-2; 7 bases fit TRBD1. V was clipped by 1 base and J by 6 bases; unmatched bases: 14. The CDR3 contains 17 residues. Germline V gives CDR1 LNHNV, CDR2 YYDKDF (reference sequence). DNA for the CDR3: TGTGCCACCAGCAGAGGCCAATCCACTGACAGGGTCCATGGCTACACCTTC. It yields the protein CATSRGQSTDRVHGYTF.

The chain is built from TRBV30 and TRBJ1-6, with TRBD1 identical over 7 bases. Germline trimming cut 3 bases from V and 6 bases from J; bases unmatched to any gene: 2. Per the germline V gene, CDR1 is GTSNPN and CDR2 is SVGIG (reference sequence). This CDR3 contains 13 residues. The CDR3 DNA sequence: TGTGCCTGGAGAGGGACAGCTAATTCACCCCTCCACTTT. Protein product: CAWRGTANSPLHF.

V is TRBV5-1 and J is TRBJ2-3, with D tentatively TRBD2 (5 bases). The CDR3 consists of 14 residues. V lost 5 bases and J lost 0, with 10 bases in between. Germline CDR1 SGHRS, CDR2 YFSETQ. The CDR3 is CASSSGLSTDTQYF. CDR3 DNA sequence: TGCGCCAGCAGTTCCGGACTTAGCACAGATACGCAGTATTTT.

The chain has TRBV15 and TRBJ2-3, with TRBD2 identical over 11 bases. Germline loops: CDR1 LNHNV, CDR2 YYDKDF (reference sequence). V was pared by 3 bases and J by 0 bases, with 11 bases of the junction left unmatched. The length of the CDR3 is 19 residues. Written as DNA, the CDR3 is TGTGCCACCAGCAGGCCGCGGGCTAGCGGGGGGACTAGCACAGATACGCAGTATTTT. Protein: CATSRPRASGGTSTDTQYF.

V and J are TRBV30 and TRBJ1-2, with D tentatively TRBD1 (6 bases). Trimming shortened V by 3 bases and J by 7 bases, and 15 bases separated the two germline ends. This CDR3 spans 13 amino acids. Germline V gene lookup returns CDR1 GTSNPN and CDR2 SVGIG (reference sequence). CDR3: CAWRSGTLFGYTF. The CDR3 coding sequence is TGTGCCTGGAGGTCCGGGACACTCTTTGGCTACACCTTC. Variable domain in full (rest from reference TRBV30 and TRBJ1-2): SQTIHQWPATLVQPVGSPLSLECTVEGTSNPNLYWYRQAAGRGLQLLFYSVGIGQISSEVPQNLSASRPQDRQFILSSKKLLLSDSGFYLCAWRSGTLFGYTFGSGTRLTVV.

The chain employs TRBV5-6 and TRBJ1-1; D is unresolved. V gave up 2 bases and J gave up 1 base, with 12 bases separating them. The CDR3 has 15 residues. Per the germline V gene, CDR1 is SGHDT and CDR2 is YYEEEE. Here the CDR3 DNA reads TGTGCCAGCAGCTTTTTGAGACAACCGAACACTGAAGCTTTCTTT. Translating gives CASSFLRQPNTEAFF.

V gene TRBV15 combines with J gene TRBJ2-7; D is possibly TRBD1 (5 bases). The CDR3 is 15 amino acids. Germline V gene data show CDR1 as LNHNV and CDR2 as YYDKDF (reference sequence). V lost 5 bases to trimming and J lost 3 bases, with 17 bases between them. CDR3 coding DNA: TGTGCCACCAGCCCTTCTAGACAGCCCATCTACGAGCAGTACTTC. Translated: CATSPSRQPIYEQYF.

The chain combines TRBV19 with TRBJ2-7, with a weak D call TRBD1 (6 bases). From germline, CDR1 is LNHDA and CDR2 SQIVND (reference sequence). This CDR3 is 14 amino acids long. V shed 9 bases and J shed 0 bases, with 15 bases lying between them. This chain's CDR3 is CASSWDTVSYEQYF. The CDR3 nucleotides are TGTGCCAGCAGCTGGGACACGGTCTCCTACGAGCAGTACTTC. Based on the CDR3 plus reference TRBV19 and TRBJ2-7, the full variable domain is DGGITQSPKYLFRKEGQNVTLSCEQNLNHDAMYWYRQDPGQGLRLIYYSQIVNDFQKGDIAEGYSVSREKKESFPLTVTSAQKNPTAFYLCASSWDTVSYEQYFGPGTRLTVT.

The CDR3 reads CASSLDLGANTEAFF. The CDR3 region has the DNA TGTGCCAGCAGTTTGGATTTGGGGGCGAACACTGAAGCTTTCTTT. The V call is TRBV27, the J call TRBJ1-1; weak D call: TRBD1 (6 bases). The CDR3 runs to 15 residues. V lost 3 bases and J 1 base, leaving 12 bases between the germline ends. Per the germline V gene, CDR1 is MNHEY and CDR2 is SMNVEV (reference sequence).

This clone was counted only a few times. V gene TRBV4-2 combines with J gene TRBJ1-1; TRBD1 might be the D (6 bases). Germline V gene data show CDR1 as LGHNA and CDR2 as YNFKEQ. V was cut by 0 bases and J by 4 bases, with 21 bases left in between. The CDR3 is 18 amino acids. CDR3 loop: CASSQDRTATGRGTEAFF. CDR3 DNA sequence: TGTGCCAGCAGCCAAGATAGGACAGCTACCGGCCGGGGCACTGAAGCTTTCTTT.

The V and J genes are TRBV5-6 and TRBJ1-2, with 7 bases that match TRBD1. The CDR3 has 14 residues. The germline gives CDR1 SGHDT, CDR2 YYEEEE. Germline trimming cut 2 bases from V and 5 bases from J; bases unmatched to any gene: 6. CDR3: CASSLRGREYGYTF. The CDR3 DNA sequence: TGTGCCAGCAGCTTAAGGGGGCGAGAATATGGCTACACCTTC. Full variable domain (rest looked up from reference TRBV5-6 and TRBJ1-2): DAGVTQSPTHLIKTRGQQVTLRCSPKSGHDTVSWYQQALGQGPQFIFQYYEEEERQRGNFPDRFSGHQFPNYSSELNVNALLLGDSALYLCASSLRGREYGYTFGSGTRLTVV.

The rearrangement joins TRBV2 to TRBJ2-7; 8 bases align to TRBD2. J gave up 2 bases and V 0 bases, and 6 bases lay outside the gene matches. The CDR3 is 16 residues long. Germline V gene sequence: CDR1 SNHLY, CDR2 FYNNEI. The CDR3 nucleotides are TGTGCCAGCAGTGAAGCATCGGGAGGGATGACCTACGAGCAGTACTTC. This codes for CASSEASGGMTYEQYF.

J is TRBJ2-3 and V is TRBV9, with 11 bases fitting TRBD2. This CDR3 region has 17 residues. Trimming removed 0 bases from V and 2 bases from J; junction bases left unmatched: 5. Germline V gene lookup returns CDR1 SGDLS and CDR2 YYNGEE. The CDR3 bases are TGTGCCAGCAGCGTAGCTCCACTAGCGGGGGTCACAGATACGCAGTATTTT. It codes for CASSVAPLAGVTDTQYF.